The following is a T cell receptor (beta chain) sequence with its context. The method was immunoSEQ multiplex PCR; TCRdb's version includes in-frame clones alone and lacks a portion of them. Of more than 150,000 clones in the sample, almost 95% were seen once. This CDR3 is 15 amino acids long. V shed 6 bases and J shed 1 base, with 15 bases lying between them. Germline CDR1 MNHEY, CDR2 SMNVEV (reference sequence). These data belong to a study of T cell responses to AZD1222 COVID-19 vaccine. The gene calls are TRBV27 and TRBJ1-2; weak D call: TRBD1 (6 bases). This TCR came from an adult in good health. The sequencing used peripheral blood, collected on day 0 of AZD1222 vaccination. CDR3 protein: CASRSSGAFNYGYTF. DNA for the CDR3: TGTGCCAGCAGATCATCAGGGGCCTTTAACTATGGCTACACCTTC.